A selection of T cell receptor beta chains follows, all from one sample in a study of blood T cell repertoires in COVID-19. Clones were sequenced by immunoSEQ multiplex PCR, and TCRdb holds only the in-frame ones, with some missing. The sample lists about 250,000 clones; roughly 80% were seen once. The sequenced material came from peripheral blood. Receptors originate from a man older than 75 with acute or convalescent COVID-19. Both conserved end residues are part of each CDR3. D genes are given only for firm matches. Clone size is given for some rows only: seen once, a few or many times, or a class if the clone is expanded.

CASSTHGESSYEQYF	TGTGCCAGCAGTACCCACGGGGAAAGCTCCTACGAGCAGTACTTC	NA	15	NA	TRBV28	TRBJ2-7
CASSPQDREKLFF	TGCGCCAGCAGCCCCCAAGATAGAGAAAAACTGTTTTTT	NA	13	NA	TRBV5-1	TRBJ1-4
CASSQARGRARSYEQYF	TGTGCCAGCAGCCAAGCTAGGGGCAGGGCGCGCTCCTACGAGCAGTACTTC	NA	17	NA	TRBV4-2	TRBJ2-7
CASRASGGGEKLFF	TGTGCCAGCCGCGCATCGGGGGGCGGTGAAAAACTGTTTTTT	NA	14	NA	TRBV6-5	TRBJ1-4
CASSSTGPNEKLFF	TGTGCCAGCAGCTCCACAGGGCCCAATGAAAAACTGTTTTTT	NA	14	NA	TRBV5-4	TRBJ1-4
CASSQAPSTGGHNSPLHF	TGTGCCAGCAGCCAAGCCCCCTCAACAGGGGGGCATAATTCACCCCTCCACTTT	TRBD1	18	NA	TRBV4-2	TRBJ1-6
CASSLLGQRNTEAFF	TGCGCCAGCAGCTTGCTAGGACAGCGGAACACTGAAGCTTTCTTT	NA	15	NA	TRBV5-1	TRBJ1-1
CASSYTREYGYTF	TGTGCCAGCAGTTACACGAGGGAATATGGCTACACCTTC	NA	13	NA	TRBV6-5	TRBJ1-2
CASSFRDTGGKLFF	TGTGCCAGCAGCTTCCGGGACACCGGAGGAAAACTGTTTTTT	NA	14	NA	TRBV3-1/TRBV3-2	TRBJ1-4
CASSLGQRDYEQYF	TGTGCCAGCAGCTTGGGACAGCGAGACTACGAGCAGTACTTC	NA	14	NA	TRBV5-4	TRBJ2-7
CASSHRTSGRAADTQYF	TGTGCCAGCAGCCACCGGACTAGCGGGAGGGCCGCAGATACGCAGTATTTT	TRBD2	17	NA	TRBV4-2	TRBJ2-3
CAIGQVLDTEAFF	TGTGCCATCGGACAGGTCCTGGACACTGAAGCTTTCTTT	TRBD1	13	NA	TRBV10-3	TRBJ1-1
CASTTGTVNTEAFF	TGCGCCAGTACTACCGGGACAGTGAACACTGAAGCTTTCTTT	TRBD1	14	NA	TRBV5-1	TRBJ1-1
CASSHSPGRSSYEQYF	TGCGCCAGCAGCCATTCCCCCGGGAGGAGCTCCTACGAGCAGTACTTC	TRBD2	16	NA	TRBV4-1	TRBJ2-7
CASSLTGVLESNYGYTF	TGTGCCAGCAGCTTAACAGGGGTTCTCGAGTCGAACTATGGCTACACCTTC	TRBD1	17	NA	TRBV7-2	TRBJ1-2
CASSQSVGQGAGTEAFF	TGCGCCAGCAGTCAATCGGTGGGACAGGGGGCCGGCACTGAAGCTTTCTTT	TRBD1	17	NA	TRBV23-1	TRBJ1-1
CASSFSLGQGYNQPQHF	TGTGCCAGCAGTTTCTCCCTCGGACAGGGGTACAATCAGCCCCAGCATTTT	TRBD1	17	NA	TRBV27	TRBJ1-5
CASSDKGRRGNSPLHF	TGTGCCAGCAGTGATAAGGGACGGCGGGGAAATTCACCCCTCCACTTT	NA	16	NA	TRBV6-1	TRBJ1-6
CASSRDKRSYTF	TGTGCCAGTAGTAGGGACAAGAGAAGCTACACCTTC	NA	12	NA	TRBV19	TRBJ1-2
CASSIDGRTGSGYTF	TGTGCCAGTAGTATAGATGGGCGGACAGGGTCCGGCTACACCTTC	TRBD1	15	NA	TRBV19	TRBJ1-2
CASSPRTGGNEQFF	TGTGCCAGCTCACCCAGGACAGGGGGCAATGAGCAGTTCTTC	TRBD1	14	NA	TRBV18	TRBJ2-1
CASSPRTGSGANVLTF	TGTGCCAGTAGCCCCCGGACAGGCTCTGGGGCCAACGTCCTGACTTTC	TRBD1	16	NA	TRBV19	TRBJ2-6
CASSQVPGYNQPQHF	TGTGCCAGCAGCCAAGTTCCAGGGTACAATCAGCCCCAGCATTTT	NA	15	NA	TRBV4-2	TRBJ1-5
CASSRNSVGTEAFF	TGTGCCAGCAGCCGCAATTCCGTCGGGACTGAAGCTTTCTTT	NA	14	NA	TRBV7-9	TRBJ1-1
CASSQDPDGLFYEQYF	TGTGCCAGCAGCCAAGATCCGGATGGACTGTTCTACGAGCAGTACTTC	NA	16	NA	TRBV4-2	TRBJ2-7
CATHRDRVDYGYTF	TGTGCCACCCACCGGGACAGGGTTGACTATGGCTACACCTTC	TRBD1	14	NA	TRBV6-5	TRBJ1-2
CASSHSGSSNEQFF	TGTGCCAGCAGCCACAGCGGGAGTTCGAATGAGCAGTTCTTC	TRBD2	14	NA	TRBV3-1/TRBV3-2	TRBJ2-1
CAISGWDTGSYEQYF	TGTGCCATCAGTGGATGGGACACGGGGTCCTACGAGCAGTACTTC	NA	15	few	TRBV10-3	TRBJ2-7
CASSARTGRTDTQYF	TGTGCCAGCAGCGCACGGACAGGACGCACAGATACGCAGTATTTT	TRBD1	15	NA	TRBV9	TRBJ2-3
CSVEKGQSNIQYF	TGCAGCGTTGAAAAGGGACAATCAAACATTCAGTACTTC	NA	13	NA	TRBV29-1	TRBJ2-4
CASSPGVSNNSPLHF	TGCGCCAGCAGCCCCGGGGTCTCTAATAATTCACCCCTCCACTTT	NA	15	NA	TRBV4-1	TRBJ1-6
CASSTPTGQQFF	TGTGCCAGCAGTACCCCGACAGGGCAGCAGTTCTTC	TRBD1	12	NA	TRBV6-4	TRBJ2-1
CASSYPTSGSPPGYF	TGTGCCAGCAGTTACCCGACTAGCGGGAGCCCCCCTGGGTACTTC	TRBD2	15	NA	TRBV6-7	TRBJ2-7
CASSEAGMNNEKLFF	TGTGCCAGCAGTGAAGCCGGGATGAATAATGAAAAACTGTTTTTT	NA	15	NA	TRBV2	TRBJ1-4
CASSRDSGSGNTIYF	TGTGCCAGCAGCCGAGACTCGGGCTCTGGAAACACCATATATTTT	NA	15	NA	TRBV7-8	TRBJ1-3
CASSVGGRANEQFF	TGTGCCAGCAGCGTAGGAGGCAGGGCCAATGAGCAGTTCTTC	NA	14	NA	TRBV9	TRBJ2-1
CASSYSEQGMNEQFF	TGTGCCAGCAGTTACTCGGAACAGGGGATGAATGAGCAGTTCTTC	TRBD1	15	NA	TRBV6-5	TRBJ2-1
CASSQPRSGNEKLFF	TGCGCCAGCAGCCAGCCAAGGAGCGGGAATGAAAAACTGTTTTTT	NA	15	NA	TRBV4-1	TRBJ1-4
CASSPGQGWYNEQFF	TGTGCCAGCAGCCCTGGCCAGGGATGGTACAATGAGCAGTTCTTC	NA	15	NA	TRBV7-8	TRBJ2-1
CATSERLSSYNEQFF	TGTGCCACCAGTGAACGGTTAAGCTCCTACAATGAGCAGTTCTTC	NA	15	NA	TRBV24-1	TRBJ2-1
CASNRGETTIYF	TGTGCCAGCAACAGGGGAGAGACCACCATATATTTT	TRBD1	12	once	TRBV6-5	TRBJ1-3
CASSYSPNSPLHF	TGTGCCAGCAGTTACTCTCCTAATTCACCCCTCCACTTT	NA	13	NA	TRBV28	TRBJ1-6
CASSSNLHRYRAQETQYF	TGTGCCAGCAGTTCTAATCTCCACAGGTATAGGGCACAAGAGACCCAGTACTTC	NA	18	NA	TRBV28	TRBJ2-5
CASSLDLGQSPLHF	TGCGCCAGCAGCTTGGATCTGGGACAGTCACCCCTCCACTTT	TRBD1	14	NA	TRBV5-1	TRBJ1-6
CSASRAGTGLGSPLHF	TGCAGTGCTAGTAGAGCCGGGACAGGGTTAGGATCACCCCTCCACTTT	TRBD1	16	NA	TRBV20-1	TRBJ1-6
CASSPGSNYGYTF	TGTGCCAGTTCCCCGGGGTCGAACTATGGCTACACCTTC	NA	13	NA	TRBV28	TRBJ1-2
CASSPNWAGNTEAFF	TGTGCCAGCAGCCCTAACTGGGCGGGAAACACTGAAGCTTTCTTT	NA	15	once	TRBV14	TRBJ1-1
CASTFGGGAYNEQFF	TGTGCCAGTACGTTCGGCGGGGGGGCCTACAATGAGCAGTTCTTC	TRBD2	15	NA	TRBV19	TRBJ2-1
CASSIPFTGSNTGELFF	TGTGCCAGTAGTATACCATTCACAGGGTCGAACACCGGGGAGCTGTTTTTT	NA	17	NA	TRBV19	TRBJ2-2
CASSLYGAPGLAETYEQYF	TGCGCCAGCAGCTTGTACGGGGCGCCGGGACTAGCGGAGACCTACGAGCAGTACTTC	TRBD2	19	NA	TRBV5-1	TRBJ2-7
CATSDSKTGPRGYEQYF	TGTGCCACCAGTGATTCCAAGACAGGCCCAAGAGGCTACGAGCAGTACTTC	NA	17	few	TRBV24-1	TRBJ2-7
CASRPLLTHLAFF	TGTGCCAGCAGGCCTCTGTTAACTCATTTGGCTTTCTTT	NA	13	NA	TRBV2	TRBJ1-1
CASSLVGTGGNTIYF	TGTGCCAGCAGCTTGGTGGGGACAGGGGGAAACACCATATATTTT	TRBD1	15	once	TRBV5-6	TRBJ1-3
CASSFSTGTQYF	TGTGCCAGCAGCTTTTCCACGGGGACCCAGTACTTC	NA	12	NA	TRBV13	TRBJ2-5
CASSQGDRESSPLHF	TGTGCCAGCAGCCAAGGGGACAGGGAGAGTTCACCCCTCCACTTT	TRBD1	15	few	TRBV14	TRBJ1-6